The present entry profiles one T cell receptor beta chain with its context. This sample is part of a study of blood T cell repertoires in COVID-19. Trimming stripped 3 bases from V and 11 bases from J, with 19 bases between. Germline V gives CDR1 MNHNS, CDR2 SASEGT. CDR3 length equals 14 residues. Repertoires were generated with immunoSEQ multiplex PCR, while TCRdb's copy carries only in-frame clones and drops some. The data hold 250,000 to 300,000 clones, with approximately 91% observed a single time. The chain couples TRBV6-1 to TRBJ1-1, with a tentative D call TRBD1 (6 bases). Material: PBMCs or T cells enriched from blood (not recorded which). The sequence derives from a woman in her thirties or forties who had recovered from COVID-19. CDR3 nucleotides: TGTGCCAGCAGTGACCTTGAGAGGGGGAAGGGGGCTTTCTTT. Translating it yields CASSDLERGKGAFF.